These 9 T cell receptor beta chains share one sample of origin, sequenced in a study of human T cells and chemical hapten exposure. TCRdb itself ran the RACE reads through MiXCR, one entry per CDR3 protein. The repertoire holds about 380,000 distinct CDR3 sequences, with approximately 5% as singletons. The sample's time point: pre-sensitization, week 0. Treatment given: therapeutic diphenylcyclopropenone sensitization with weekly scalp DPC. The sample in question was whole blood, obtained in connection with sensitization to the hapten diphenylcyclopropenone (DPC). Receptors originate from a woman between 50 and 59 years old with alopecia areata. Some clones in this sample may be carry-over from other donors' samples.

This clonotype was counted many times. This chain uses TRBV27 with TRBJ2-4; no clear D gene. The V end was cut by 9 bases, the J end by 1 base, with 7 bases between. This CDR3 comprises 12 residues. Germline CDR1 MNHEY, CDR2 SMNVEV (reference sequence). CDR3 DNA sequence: TGTGCCAGGAATGGGGCCAAAAACATTCAGTACTTC. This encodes CARNGAKNIQYF.

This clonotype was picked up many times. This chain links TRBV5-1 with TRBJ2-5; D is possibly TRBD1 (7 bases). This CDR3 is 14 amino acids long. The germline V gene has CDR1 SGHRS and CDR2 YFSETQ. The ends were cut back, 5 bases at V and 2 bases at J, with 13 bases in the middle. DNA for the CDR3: TGCGCCAGCAGTAGTGCGGGACAGCAAGAGACCCAGTACTTC. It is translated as CASSSAGQQETQYF.

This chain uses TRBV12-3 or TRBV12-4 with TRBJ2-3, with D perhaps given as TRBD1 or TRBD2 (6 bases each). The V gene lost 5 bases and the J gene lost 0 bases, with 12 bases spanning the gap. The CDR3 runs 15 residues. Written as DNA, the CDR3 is TGTGCCAGCAGTCCCGAGGGGGGTAGCACAGATACGCAGTATTTT. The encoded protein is CASSPEGGSTDTQYF.

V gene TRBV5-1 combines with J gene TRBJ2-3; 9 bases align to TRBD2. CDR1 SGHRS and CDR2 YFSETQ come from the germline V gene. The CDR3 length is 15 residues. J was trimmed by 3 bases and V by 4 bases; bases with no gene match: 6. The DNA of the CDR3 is TGCGCCAGCAGCCAAGGACTAGCGACTACAGATACGCAGTATTTT. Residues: CASSQGLATTDTQYF.

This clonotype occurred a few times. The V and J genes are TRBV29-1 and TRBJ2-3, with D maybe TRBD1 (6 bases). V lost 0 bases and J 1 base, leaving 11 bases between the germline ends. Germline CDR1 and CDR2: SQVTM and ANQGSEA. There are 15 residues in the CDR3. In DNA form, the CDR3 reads TGCAGCGTTGAAGAACAGGGCGGTCGCACAGATACGCAGTATTTT. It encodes CSVEEQGGRTDTQYF.

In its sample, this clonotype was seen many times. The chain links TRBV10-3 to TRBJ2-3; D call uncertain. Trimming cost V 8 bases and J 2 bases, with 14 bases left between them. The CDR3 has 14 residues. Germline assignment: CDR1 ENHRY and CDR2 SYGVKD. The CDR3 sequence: CAIGGDSPTDTQYF. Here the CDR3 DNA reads TGTGCCATCGGCGGCGATTCCCCCACAGATACGCAGTATTTT.

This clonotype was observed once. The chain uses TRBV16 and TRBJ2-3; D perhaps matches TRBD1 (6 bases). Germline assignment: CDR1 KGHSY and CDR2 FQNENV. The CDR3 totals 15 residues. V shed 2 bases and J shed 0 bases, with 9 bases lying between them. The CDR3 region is CASSQRRGSTDTQYF. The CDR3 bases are TGTGCCAGCAGCCAACGTAGGGGGAGCACAGATACGCAGTATTTT.

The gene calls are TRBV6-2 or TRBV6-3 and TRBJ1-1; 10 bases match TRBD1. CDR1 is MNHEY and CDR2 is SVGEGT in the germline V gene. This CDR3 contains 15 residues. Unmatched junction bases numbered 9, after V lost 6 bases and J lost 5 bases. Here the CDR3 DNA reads TGTGCCAGCAGCCTCCGACAGGGGGCTGGAACTGAAGCTTTCTTT. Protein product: CASSLRQGAGTEAFF.

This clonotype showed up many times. The chain's CDR3 is CASSSGQTNTEAFF. Written as DNA, the CDR3 is TGCGCCAGCAGCTCCGGACAGACTAATACTGAAGCTTTCTTT. This chain uses TRBV5-1 with TRBJ1-1; a possible D gene is TRBD1 (6 bases). The CDR3 loop spans 14 amino acids. Per the germline V gene, CDR1 is SGHRS and CDR2 is YFSETQ. V lost 3 bases, J lost 5 bases, and 14 bases lay in between.